Only a few counts were recorded for the clone carrying this T cell receptor beta chain. The antigen remains unidentified. These data belong to a study of quantifying T cell responses using KT2 cells. About the study: Reverse transcription used primers in the TCR alpha and beta constant regions.

Study-level points and caveats: KT2 clone alpha and beta sequence counts scaled linearly with input KT2 cell number.

With 6 bases clipped from V and 7 bases from J, the junction kept 8 bases outside the gene matches. Germline assignment: CDR1 SGHAT and CDR2 FQNNGV. The CDR3 contains 13 residues. KT2, a clone with a known TCR, was spiked into unfractionated PBMC. Fixed numbers of PBMC received varying amounts of KT2 cells. The cDNA 3' end received a ligated oligonucleotide with a UMI. The first PCR ran three to four cycles with an equimolar RC1.1 and RC1.2 beta primer mix. TCRdb reprocessed the UMI-ligation and nested PCR reads via MiXCR and lists one record per CDR3 protein. The data show some 48,000 distinct CDR3 sequences, approximately 10% seen once.

The chain is built from TRBV11-2 and TRBJ2-7; 8 bases match TRBD1. Sequenced material: PBMCs spiked with cells of the T cell clone KT2. The receptor was derived from a human donor. In DNA, the CDR3 is TGTGCCAGCAGGGGACCAGGGGGCGCAGAGCAGTACTTC. Amino acids: CASRGPGGAEQYF.